What follows are 24 T cell receptor beta chains derived from one specimen sequenced in a study of blood T cell repertoires in COVID-19. Profiled with immunoSEQ multiplex PCR; TCRdb holds only in-frame clones, not every one. This table has some 200,000 clones, around nine tenths appearing once. Sequenced material: peripheral blood. These receptor sequences come from a woman aged 18 to 35 who had recovered from COVID-19.

J is TRBJ2-3 and V is TRBV14; D might be TRBD2 (6 bases). The V gene's germline CDR1 is SGHDN and CDR2 FVKESK. V was clipped by 3 bases and J by 2 bases, with 12 bases between them. The CDR3 is 15 residues long. The CDR3 DNA follows: TGTGCCAGCAGCCAGTCAGGGACTCTCACAGATACGCAGTATTTT. Protein: CASSQSGTLTDTQYF.

This clone appeared once. The gene calls are TRBV7-9 and TRBJ2-7; 8 nucleotides align to TRBD1. This CDR3 comprises 15 residues. J gave up 5 bases and V 5 bases, and 11 bases lay outside the gene matches. Germline CDR1 SEHNR, CDR2 FQNEAQ (reference sequence). For the CDR3, the DNA is TGTGCCAGCAGCCACCCGGTGGACAGGGTCCACGAGCAGTACTTC. It yields the protein CASSHPVDRVHEQYF. The complete variable domain, with remaining parts taken from reference TRBV7-9 and TRBJ2-7, reads DTGVSQNPRHKITKRGQNVTFRCDPISEHNRLYWYRQTLGQGPEFLTYFQNEAQLEKSRLLSDRFSAERPKGSFSTLEIQRTEQGDSAMYLCASSHPVDRVHEQYFGPGTRLTVT.

This sequence joins TRBV24-1 and TRBJ2-3; 10 bases are a match to TRBD2. The CDR3 length is 16 residues. The ends lost 0 bases at V and 7 bases at J; junction bases unmatched: 6. The germline CDR1 and CDR2 sequences are KGHDR and SFDVKD. CDR3: CATSDLASGSTYTQYF. In nucleotides, the CDR3 is TGTGCCACCAGTGATTTGGCTAGCGGGAGCACCTATACGCAGTATTTT.

The rearrangement uses TRBV19 and TRBJ2-7; 12 nucleotides agree with TRBD1. The CDR3 is 15 amino acids. Germline assignment: CDR1 LNHDA and CDR2 SQIVND (reference sequence). V was pared by 5 bases and J by 6 bases, with 8 bases of the junction left unmatched. The CDR3: CASSSPGQGASEQYF. The DNA of the CDR3 is TGTGCCAGTAGTTCCCCGGGACAGGGGGCGAGCGAGCAGTACTTC.

V and J are TRBV2 and TRBJ1-4; D remains ambiguous. Germline V gene lookup returns CDR1 SNHLY and CDR2 FYNNEI. Trimming left V 8 bases short and J 8 bases short, with 21 bases between. The CDR3 consists of 15 residues. Here the CDR3 DNA reads TGTGCCAGCCGGCTGGACCGAGGGAACTGGGAAAAACTGTTTTTT. It translates to CASRLDRGNWEKLFF.

This clone was picked up one time. The V call is TRBV19, the J call TRBJ1-1; 8 nucleotides match TRBD1. The CDR3 loop spans 12 amino acids. V gave up 6 bases and J gave up 6 bases; unmatched junction bases: 3. In germline, CDR1 is LNHDA, CDR2 SQIVND (reference sequence). In nucleotides, the CDR3 is TGTGCCAGTAGACTGACAGGGGCTGAAGCTTTCTTT. Translated, it gives CASRLTGAEAFF.

The V call is TRBV7-2, the J call TRBJ2-7; no clear D. The CDR3 loop spans 12 amino acids. Germline CDR1 is SGHTA and CDR2 is FQGNSA. V gave up 1 base and J gave up 9 bases, with 10 bases separating them. CDR3 DNA sequence: TGTGCCAGCAGCTTAGGGGCTCCAGCGCAGTACTTC. It translates to CASSLGAPAQYF.

The chain is built from TRBV4-1 and TRBJ1-1, with no clear D. Germline CDR1 and CDR2: MGHRA and YSYEKL. The CDR3 is 14 residues long. Trimming pared 0 bases from V and 2 bases from J, leaving 7 bases between. The CDR3 DNA reads as TGCGCCAGCAGCCAAGATTCAGGTAACACTGAAGCTTTCTTT. This codes for CASSQDSGNTEAFF.

This clone has only a few counts. The chain is built from TRBV4-1 and TRBJ2-7, with 9 bases lining up with TRBD1. There are 16 residues in the CDR3. CDR1 is MGHRA, CDR2 YSYEKL, per germline. With 0 bases clipped from V and 4 bases from J, the junction kept 7 bases outside the gene matches. The CDR3 sequence is CASSQDRTGEFYEQYF. The CDR3 nucleotides read TGCGCCAGCAGCCAAGATAGGACAGGGGAATTTTACGAGCAGTACTTC.

Of note for this clone: One end of the junction fails to match germline, which may point to a read error. The chain uses TRBV10-3 and TRBJ2-1, with 8 bases matching TRBD1. CDR1 is ENHRY and CDR2 is SYGVKD in the germline V gene. The CDR3 sequence is 11 residues long. This CDR3 reads CAISEGQGSIF. The DNA of the CDR3 is TGTGCCATCAGTGAGGGACAGGGTTCGATCTTC.

V usage is TRBV7-2 and J usage is TRBJ1-1; weak D call: TRBD1 (5 bases). CDR1 SGHTA and CDR2 FQGNSA come from the germline V gene. Trimming took off 2 bases at V and 5 bases at J, with 15 bases between the two ends. The CDR3 sequence is 15 residues long. The CDR3 region is CASSLSTGVRTEAFF. CDR3 nucleotide sequence: TGTGCCAGCAGCTTAAGTACGGGGGTCAGGACTGAAGCTTTCTTT.

This clone was observed once. The chain links TRBV7-2 to TRBJ1-4, with TRBD1 matching 9 bases. CDR3 size: 14 residues. The V segment lost 1 base and the J segment 9 bases; nucleotides outside the gene matches: 3. Germline V gene lookup returns CDR1 SGHTA and CDR2 FQGNSA. The CDR3 bases are TGTGCCAGCAGCTTAGACGGGACAGGGCAAAAACTGTTTTTT. Encoded protein: CASSLDGTGQKLFF.

The chain is built from TRBV23-1 and TRBJ2-7, with D possibly TRBD2 on 6 matching bases. TRBV23-1 is an ORF for which the function is uncertain. V lost 0 bases, J lost 5 bases, and 17 bases lay in between. The CDR3 totals 16 residues. The CDR3 loop is CASSQSSGSRTDEQYF. In DNA, the CDR3 is TGCGCCAGCAGTCAATCGTCCGGGAGTCGGACCGACGAGCAGTACTTC.

This chain links TRBV13 with TRBJ2-7; 13 positions agree with TRBD2. Germline V gene sequence: CDR1 PRHDT, CDR2 FYEKMQ (reference sequence). This CDR3 is built from 15 residues. V dropped 3 bases and J dropped 7; count of bases not matched to a gene: 6. The CDR3 protein is CASSLGLAGTREQYF. The DNA of the CDR3 is TGTGCCAGCAGCTTGGGACTAGCGGGAACGCGGGAGCAGTACTTC.

The V gene is TRBV3-1 (or the pseudogene TRBV3-2), the J gene TRBJ2-5; the D gene is possibly TRBD1 (5 bases). Per germline, CDR1 LGHDT and CDR2 YNNKEL (reference sequence). This CDR3 comprises 14 residues. Trimming cost V 0 bases and J 2 bases, with 7 bases left between them. CDR3 bases: TGTGCCAGCAGCCAAGAGACAGTACAAGAGACCCAGTACTTC. This sequence encodes CASSQETVQETQYF.

The chain recombines TRBV5-1 with TRBJ2-7; 9 positions agree with TRBD2. Trimming took 4 bases from V and 7 from J; bases not matched to a gene: 24. CDR3 length: 19 amino acids. CDR1 is SGHRS and CDR2 is YFSETQ in the germline V gene. The CDR3 reads CASSGGDTSGYLTFIEQYF. DNA for the CDR3: TGCGCCAGCAGCGGCGGGGACACTAGCGGGTACCTTACGTTTATAGAGCAGTACTTC.

The rearrangement uses TRBV7-2 and TRBJ1-2; a possible D gene is TRBD1 (5 bases). The CDR3 runs to 15 residues. Germline CDR1 SGHTA, CDR2 FQGNSA. V was trimmed by 6 bases and J by 0 bases, leaving 14 bases between them. Here the CDR3 DNA reads TGTGCCAGCAGTCCTAGCGTACAGGCTAACTATGGCTACACCTTC. This translates into CASSPSVQANYGYTF.

The chain recombines TRBV4-1 with TRBJ1-1; 7 nucleotides align to TRBD1. CDR3 length: 15 residues. V shed 0 bases, J shed 4 bases, and the junction held 5 bases outside the gene matches. Germline V gene sequence: CDR1 MGHRA, CDR2 YSYEKL. Here the CDR3 reads CASSQERAGGTEAFF. Here the CDR3 DNA reads TGCGCCAGCAGCCAAGAACGGGCAGGGGGCACTGAAGCTTTCTTT.

V and J are TRBV5-1 and TRBJ2-1, with TRBD2 identical over 14 bases. The V and J ends lost 3 bases and 9 bases, in that order; junction bases with no gene match: 5. The CDR3 spans 15 residues. Germline V gene sequence: CDR1 SGHRS, CDR2 YFSETQ. The DNA of the CDR3 is TGCGCCAGCAGCTCGTCGGGACTAGCGGGAGTTGAGCAGTTCTTC. It encodes CASSSSGLAGVEQFF. The complete variable domain, with remaining parts taken from reference TRBV5-1 and TRBJ2-1, reads KAGVTQTPRYLIKTRGQQVTLSCSPISGHRSVSWYQQTPGQGLQFLFEYFSETQRNKGNFPGRFSGRQFSNSRSEMNVSTLELGDSALYLCASSSSGLAGVEQFFGPGTRLTVL.

The CDR3 reads CASSPGQAYTF. CDR3 DNA: TGCGCCAGCAGCCCGGGACAGGCCTACACCTTC. The chain is built from TRBV5-1 and TRBJ1-2; 8 bases are shared with TRBD1. CDR3 length: 11 amino acids. Trimming cost V 4 bases and J 10 bases; bases outside gene matches: 3. Germline-derived CDR1 and CDR2 are SGHRS and YFSETQ.

The rearrangement uses TRBV7-6 and TRBJ2-3, with a weak D call TRBD1 (8 bases). This CDR3 spans 16 amino acids. V lost 5 bases and J lost 0, with 15 bases in between. In germline, CDR1 is SGHVS, CDR2 FNYEAQ. The CDR3 DNA reads as TGTGCCAGCAGCCCCAGGGGGCGGGAGAGCACAGATACGCAGTATTTT. This translates into CASSPRGRESTDTQYF.

The rearrangement uses TRBV19 and TRBJ2-3; a weak D match, TRBD1 (6 bases). CDR1 and CDR2 (germline): LNHDA, SQIVND (reference sequence). The CDR3 spans 14 residues. V lost 9 bases and J 1 base, leaving 14 bases between the germline ends. DNA of the CDR3: TGTGCCAGCTCTTGGGCAGGGGGCACAGATACGCAGTATTTT. Its translation: CASSWAGGTDTQYF.

The CDR3: CSVYGGSGELFF. The CDR3 coding sequence is TGCAGCGTTTATGGAGGGTCCGGGGAGCTGTTTTTT. The chain recombines TRBV29-1 with TRBJ2-2, with a weak D call TRBD2 (6 bases). This CDR3 contains 12 residues. Germline lookup yields CDR1 SQVTM and CDR2 ANQGSEA. Trimming left V 5 bases short and J 6 bases short, with 10 bases between.

V gene TRBV27 combines with J gene TRBJ2-3, with 11 positions matching TRBD2. This CDR3 has 15 residues. The trim removed 6 bases at V and 8 bases at J, leaving 10 bases unmatched. CDR1 is MNHEY, CDR2 SMNVEV, per germline (reference sequence). The DNA of the CDR3 is TGTGCCAGCAGCGAACTAGCGGGAGCTGTAGGTACGCAGTATTTT. It is translated as CASSELAGAVGTQYF.